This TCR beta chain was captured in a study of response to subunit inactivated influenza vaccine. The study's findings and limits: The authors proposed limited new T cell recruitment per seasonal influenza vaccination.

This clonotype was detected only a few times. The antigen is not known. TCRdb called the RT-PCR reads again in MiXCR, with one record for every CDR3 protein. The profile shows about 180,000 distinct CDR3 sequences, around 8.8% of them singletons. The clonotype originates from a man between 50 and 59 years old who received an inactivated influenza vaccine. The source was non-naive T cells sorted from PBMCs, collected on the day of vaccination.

CDR3 amino acids: CASSGLAGPSGANVLTF. The CDR3 DNA is TGTGCCAGCAGTGGTCTGGCAGGCCCCTCTGGGGCCAACGTCCTGACTTTC. The chain has TRBV6-1 and TRBJ2-6; D uncertain. Germline CDR1 is MNHNS and CDR2 is SASEGT. Trimming removed 4 bases from V and 0 bases from J, with 13 bases in between. The CDR3 runs to 17 residues.